The subject of this entry is one T cell receptor beta chain. What it recognizes is unknown. These data are taken from a study of beta chain features in type 1 diabetes. Isolated RNA was reverse transcribed in full, so expressed TCRB transcripts were sequenced. Some 3.6 million reads on average were seen across naive, central memory and regulatory T cell samples. Sequencing used immunoSEQ multiplex PCR; TCRdb keeps in-frame clones, though not all of them. The data contain approximately 340,000 clones, more than 13% of them singletons. The CDR3 runs 15 residues. V lost 5 bases and J lost 9; bases outside the gene matches: 10. Germline loops: CDR1 MNHEY, CDR2 SMNVEV (reference sequence). Study-level results: Fewer junction insertions and more nucleotide deletions appeared in type 1 diabetes patients. Among patients, naive, central memory and Treg TCRB repertoires appeared more similar than among healthy donors.

Sequenced: naive CD4+ T cells from blood. The source of this sequence is a young woman in good health. This chain uses TRBV27 with TRBJ2-1, with 10 bases matching TRBD2. CDR3 DNA: TGTGCCAGCAGTCCACGAACTAGCGGGAAGGTTGAGCAGTTCTTC. Its protein product is CASSPRTSGKVEQFF.